The T cell receptor (beta chain) under discussion was sequenced for a study of cytomegalovirus exposure and HLA in healthy donors. The PCR had 60 Vbeta and 13 Jbeta primers. The table came from immunoSEQ multiplex PCR; TCRdb's copy has only in-frame clones and leaves some out. Of some 130,000 clones listed, 77% are singletons. About this clone itself: Its matching antigen is unknown.

Germline V gene lookup returns CDR1 MNHEY and CDR2 SVGAGI. The trim removed 4 bases at V and 2 bases at J, leaving 5 bases unmatched. The CDR3 covers 14 residues. Study-level points and caveats: Per a later analysis, 16,951 TCR beta sequences showed association with HLA alleles at 0.05 false discovery rate.

The sequence was collected from a male donor in good health and CMV-seropositive. The chain recombines TRBV6-5 with TRBJ2-7, with 7 bases that match TRBD2. Sequences were obtained from PBMCs. This chain's CDR3 is CASSSGTIPYEQYF. The CDR3 bases are TGTGCCAGCAGTTCCGGGACTATCCCCTACGAGCAGTACTTC.